This T cell receptor (beta chain) was observed in a study of cytomegalovirus exposure and HLA in healthy donors. Overall study context: Later, an analysis reported that the approximately 120 validation repertoires had used the same platform as the 500 to 750 first-cohort repertoires.

Method: immunoSEQ multiplex PCR; TCRdb's copy keeps in-frame clones and lacks some. The sample lists about 110,000 clones; 90% to 97% were seen once. Whole-study findings and limits: In vitro data verified a few CMV-associated chains as specific for CMV antigens. A list of about 160 TCR beta chains associated with cytomegalovirus was given. Accounts indicate the classifier identified cytomegalovirus status with strong specificity and sensitivity.

The CDR3 has 16 amino acids. Per the germline V gene, CDR1 is GTSNPN and CDR2 is SVGIG (reference sequence). The J segment lost 0 bases and the V segment lost 1 base, leaving 4 bases of the junction unmatched. Notes on this clone: Its antigen is not known.

Source material: PBMCs. The chain has TRBV30 and TRBJ2-1; 9 bases line up with TRBD1. The clonotype was recovered from a woman under 30 in good health and CMV-seronegative. DNA for the CDR3: TGTGCCTGGAGTGCCGCGGGACAGGGCTCCTACAATGAGCAGTTCTTC. This gives the protein CAWSAAGQGSYNEQFF.